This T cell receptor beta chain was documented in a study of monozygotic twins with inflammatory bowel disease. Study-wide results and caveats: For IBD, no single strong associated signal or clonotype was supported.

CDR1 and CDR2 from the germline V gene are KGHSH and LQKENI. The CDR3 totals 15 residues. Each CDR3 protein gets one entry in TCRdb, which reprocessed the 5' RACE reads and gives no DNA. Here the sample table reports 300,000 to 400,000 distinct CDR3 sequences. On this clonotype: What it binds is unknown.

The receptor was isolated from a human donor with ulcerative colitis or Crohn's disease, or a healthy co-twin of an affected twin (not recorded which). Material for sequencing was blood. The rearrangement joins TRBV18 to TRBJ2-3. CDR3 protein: CASSPRAGEGDTQYF.